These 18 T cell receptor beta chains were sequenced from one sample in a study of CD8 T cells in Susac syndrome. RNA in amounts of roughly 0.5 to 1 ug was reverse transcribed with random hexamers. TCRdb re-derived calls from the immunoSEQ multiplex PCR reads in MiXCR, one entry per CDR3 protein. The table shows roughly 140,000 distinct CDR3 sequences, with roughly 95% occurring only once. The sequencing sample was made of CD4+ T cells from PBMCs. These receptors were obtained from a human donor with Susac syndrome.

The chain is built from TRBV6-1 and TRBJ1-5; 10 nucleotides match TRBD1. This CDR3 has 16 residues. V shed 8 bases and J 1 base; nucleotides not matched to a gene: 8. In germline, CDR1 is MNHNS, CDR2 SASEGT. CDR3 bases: TGTGCCAGCGCAACCGGGACAGGGGCCAGCAATCAGCCCCAGCATTTT. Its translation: CASATGTGASNQPQHF.

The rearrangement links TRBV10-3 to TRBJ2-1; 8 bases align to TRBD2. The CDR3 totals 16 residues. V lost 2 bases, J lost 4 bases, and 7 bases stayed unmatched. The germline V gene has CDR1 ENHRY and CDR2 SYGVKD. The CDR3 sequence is CAISEATSASYNEQFF. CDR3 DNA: TGTGCCATCAGTGAGGCGACTAGCGCTAGTTACAATGAGCAGTTCTTC.

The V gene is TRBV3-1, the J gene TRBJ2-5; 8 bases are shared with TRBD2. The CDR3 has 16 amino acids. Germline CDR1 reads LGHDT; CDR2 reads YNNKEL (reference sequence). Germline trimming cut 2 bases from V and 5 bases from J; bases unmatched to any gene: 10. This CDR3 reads CASSQNAAGGRETQYF. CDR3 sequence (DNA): TGTGCCAGCAGCCAAAATGCCGCGGGGGGCCGCGAGACCCAGTACTTC.

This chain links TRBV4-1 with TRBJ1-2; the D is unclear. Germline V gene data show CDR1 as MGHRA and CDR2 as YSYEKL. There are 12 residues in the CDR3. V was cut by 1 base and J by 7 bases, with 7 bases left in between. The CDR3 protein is CASSQVLGGYTF. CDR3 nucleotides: TGCGCCAGCAGCCAAGTCCTTGGTGGCTACACCTTC.

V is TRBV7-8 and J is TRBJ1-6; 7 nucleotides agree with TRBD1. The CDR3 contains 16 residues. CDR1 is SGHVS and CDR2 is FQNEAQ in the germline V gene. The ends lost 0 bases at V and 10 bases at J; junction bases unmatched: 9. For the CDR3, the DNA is TGTGCCAGCAGCTTAGCGGTGGCAGGGGGTAGGTCACCCCTCCACTTT. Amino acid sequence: CASSLAVAGGRSPLHF.

The CDR3 here is CATSQGPGEQFF. The CDR3 DNA is TGTGCCACCAGTCAGGGACCAGGTGAGCAGTTCTTC. V and J are TRBV24-1 and TRBJ2-1, with D perhaps being TRBD1 or TRBD2 (5 bases each). Trimming took 6 bases from V and 9 from J, leaving 11 bases between them. The CDR3 has 12 amino acids. Germline-derived CDR1 and CDR2 are KGHDR and SFDVKD.

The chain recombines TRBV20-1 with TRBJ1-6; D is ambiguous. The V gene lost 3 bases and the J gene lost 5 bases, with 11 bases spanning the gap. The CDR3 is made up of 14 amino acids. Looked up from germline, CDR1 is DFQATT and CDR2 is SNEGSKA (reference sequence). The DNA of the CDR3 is TGCAGTGCTAGGTTCAGCGGGGATAATTCACCCCTCCACTTT. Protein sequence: CSARFSGDNSPLHF.

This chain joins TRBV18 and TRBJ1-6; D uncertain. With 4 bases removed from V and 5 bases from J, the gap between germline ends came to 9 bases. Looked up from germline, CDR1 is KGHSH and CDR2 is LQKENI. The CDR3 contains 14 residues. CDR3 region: CASSQGMDNSPLHF. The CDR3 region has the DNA TGTGCCAGCTCACAGGGTATGGATAATTCACCCCTCCACTTT. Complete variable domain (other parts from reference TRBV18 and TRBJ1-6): NAGVMQNPRHLVRRRGQEARLRCSPMKGHSHVYWYRQLPEEGLKFMVYLQKENIIDESGMPKERFSAEFPKEGPSILRIQQVVRGDSAAYFCASSQGMDNSPLHFGNGTRLTVT.

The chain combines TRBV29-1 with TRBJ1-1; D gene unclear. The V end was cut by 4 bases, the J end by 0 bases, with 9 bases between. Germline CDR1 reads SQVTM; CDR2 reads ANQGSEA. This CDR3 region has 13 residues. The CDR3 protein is CSVGHGMNTEAFF. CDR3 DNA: TGCAGCGTTGGCCACGGCATGAACACTGAAGCTTTCTTT.

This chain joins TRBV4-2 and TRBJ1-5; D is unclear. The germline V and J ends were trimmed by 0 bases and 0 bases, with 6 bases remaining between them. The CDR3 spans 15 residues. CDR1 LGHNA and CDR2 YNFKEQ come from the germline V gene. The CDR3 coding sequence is TGTGCCAGCAGCCAAGAGTGGACTAGCAATCAGCCCCAGCATTTT. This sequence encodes CASSQEWTSNQPQHF.

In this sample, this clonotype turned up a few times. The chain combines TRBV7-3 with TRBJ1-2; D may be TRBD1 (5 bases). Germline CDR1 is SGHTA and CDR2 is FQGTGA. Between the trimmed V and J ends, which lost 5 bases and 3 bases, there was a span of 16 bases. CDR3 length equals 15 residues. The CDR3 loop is CASSKWASRDYGYTF. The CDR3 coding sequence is TGTGCCAGCAGCAAATGGGCCTCCAGGGACTATGGCTACACCTTC.

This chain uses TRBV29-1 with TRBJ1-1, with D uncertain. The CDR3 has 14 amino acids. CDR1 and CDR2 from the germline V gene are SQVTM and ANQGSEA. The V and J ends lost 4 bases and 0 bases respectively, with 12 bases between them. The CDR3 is CSVVLAVMNTEAFF. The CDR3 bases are TGCAGCGTTGTTCTGGCCGTAATGAACACTGAAGCTTTCTTT.

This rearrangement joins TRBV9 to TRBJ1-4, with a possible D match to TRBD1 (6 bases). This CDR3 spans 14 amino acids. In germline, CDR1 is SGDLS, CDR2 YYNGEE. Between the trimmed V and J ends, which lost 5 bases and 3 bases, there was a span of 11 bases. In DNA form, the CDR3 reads TGTGCCAGCAGTTCACAGGGCTCTAATGAAAAACTGTTTTTT. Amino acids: CASSSQGSNEKLFF.

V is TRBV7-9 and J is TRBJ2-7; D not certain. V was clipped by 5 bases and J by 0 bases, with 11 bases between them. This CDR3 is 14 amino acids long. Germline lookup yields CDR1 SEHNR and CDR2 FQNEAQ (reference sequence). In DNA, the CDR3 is TGTGCCAGCAGCCCGCCGGCTAGCTCCTACGAGCAGTACTTC. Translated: CASSPPASSYEQYF.

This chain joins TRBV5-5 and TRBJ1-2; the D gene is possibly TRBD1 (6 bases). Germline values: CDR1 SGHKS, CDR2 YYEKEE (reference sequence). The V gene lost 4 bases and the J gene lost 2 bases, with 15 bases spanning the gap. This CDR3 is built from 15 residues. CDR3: CASSPRDQGNYGYTF. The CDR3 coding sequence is TGTGCCAGCAGCCCCCGGGACCAGGGGAACTATGGCTACACCTTC.

Written as DNA, the CDR3 is TGCAGCGTTGTACAACCCAAGGGACTCTCTCTCGAGCAGTACTTC. Encoded protein: CSVVQPKGLSLEQYF. This chain links TRBV29-1 with TRBJ2-7, with a tentative D call TRBD2 (6 bases). The CDR3 contains 15 residues. The V end lost 4 bases, the J end lost 6 bases, and 22 bases lay between the germline ends. Germline V gene data show CDR1 as SQVTM and CDR2 as ANQGSEA.

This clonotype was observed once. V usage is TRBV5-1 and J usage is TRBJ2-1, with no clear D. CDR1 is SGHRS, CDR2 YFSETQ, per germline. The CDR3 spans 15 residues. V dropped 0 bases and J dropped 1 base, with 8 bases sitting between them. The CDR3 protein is CASSLANPSYNEQFF. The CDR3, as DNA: TGCGCCAGCAGCTTGGCAAACCCATCCTACAATGAGCAGTTCTTC.

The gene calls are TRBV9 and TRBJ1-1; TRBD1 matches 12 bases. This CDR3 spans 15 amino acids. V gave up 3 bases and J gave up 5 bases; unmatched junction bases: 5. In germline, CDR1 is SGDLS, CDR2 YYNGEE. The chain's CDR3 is CASSARDRGLTEAFF. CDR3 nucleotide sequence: TGTGCCAGCAGCGCCCGGGACAGGGGGCTAACTGAAGCTTTCTTT.